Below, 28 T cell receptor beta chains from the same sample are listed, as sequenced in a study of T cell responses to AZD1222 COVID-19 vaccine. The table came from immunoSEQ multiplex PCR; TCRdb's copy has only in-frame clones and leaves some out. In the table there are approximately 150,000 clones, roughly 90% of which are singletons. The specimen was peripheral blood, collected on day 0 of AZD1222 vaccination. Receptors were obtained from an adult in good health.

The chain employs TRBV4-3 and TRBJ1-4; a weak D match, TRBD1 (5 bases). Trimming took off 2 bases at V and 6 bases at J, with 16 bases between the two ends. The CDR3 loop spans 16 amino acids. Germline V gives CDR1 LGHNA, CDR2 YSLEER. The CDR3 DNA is TGCGCCAGCAGCCAACAATTTCAGGGCGGGTATGAAAAACTGTTTTTT. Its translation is CASSQQFQGGYEKLFF.

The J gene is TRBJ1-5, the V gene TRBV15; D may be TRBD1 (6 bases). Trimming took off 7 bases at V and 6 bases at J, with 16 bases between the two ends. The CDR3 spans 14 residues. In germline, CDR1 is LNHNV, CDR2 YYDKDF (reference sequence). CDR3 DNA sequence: TGTGCCACCACCCCGGGAGAGGGGGTTCAGCCCCAGCATTTT. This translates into CATTPGEGVQPQHF.

In nucleotides, the CDR3 is TGTGCCAGCAACGGAGGGGTGAGGGATGAGCAGTTCTTC. Translated: CASNGGVRDEQFF. This rearrangement joins TRBV2 to TRBJ2-1; D is perhaps TRBD2 (6 bases). This CDR3 is built from 13 residues. The germline CDR1 and CDR2 sequences are SNHLY and FYNNEI. V was trimmed by 7 bases and J by 8 bases, leaving 15 bases between them.

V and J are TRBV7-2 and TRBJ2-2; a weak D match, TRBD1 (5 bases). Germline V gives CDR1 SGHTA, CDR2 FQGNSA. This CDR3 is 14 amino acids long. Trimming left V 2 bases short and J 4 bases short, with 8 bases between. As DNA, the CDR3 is TGTGCCAGCAGCTTAAGGGGTTCCACCGGGGAGCTGTTTTTT. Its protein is CASSLRGSTGELFF.

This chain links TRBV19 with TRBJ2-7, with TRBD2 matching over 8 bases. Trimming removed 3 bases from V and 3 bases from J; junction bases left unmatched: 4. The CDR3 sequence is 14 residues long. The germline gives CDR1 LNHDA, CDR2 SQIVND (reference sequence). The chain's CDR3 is CASSMPGGDYEQYF. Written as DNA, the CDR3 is TGTGCCAGTAGTATGCCCGGGGGGGACTACGAGCAGTACTTC.

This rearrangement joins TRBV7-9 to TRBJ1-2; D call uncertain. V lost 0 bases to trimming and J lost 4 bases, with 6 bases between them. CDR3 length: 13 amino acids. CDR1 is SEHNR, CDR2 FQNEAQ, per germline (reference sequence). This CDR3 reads CASSLAGSYGYTF. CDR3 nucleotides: TGTGCCAGCAGCTTAGCTGGCAGCTATGGCTACACCTTC.

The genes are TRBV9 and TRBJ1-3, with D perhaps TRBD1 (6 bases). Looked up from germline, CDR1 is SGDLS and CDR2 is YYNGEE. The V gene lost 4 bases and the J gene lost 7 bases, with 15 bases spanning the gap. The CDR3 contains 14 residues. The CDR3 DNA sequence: TGTGCCAGCAGCTCCCGACAGGCCCGCAACACCATATATTTT. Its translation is CASSSRQARNTIYF.

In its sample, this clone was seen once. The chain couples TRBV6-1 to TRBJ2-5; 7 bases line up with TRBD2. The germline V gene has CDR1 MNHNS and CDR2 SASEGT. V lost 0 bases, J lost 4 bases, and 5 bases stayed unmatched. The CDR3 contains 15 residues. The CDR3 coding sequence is TGTGCCAGCAGTGAAGCCCGGGGGGTCCGAGAGACCCAGTACTTC. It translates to CASSEARGVRETQYF.

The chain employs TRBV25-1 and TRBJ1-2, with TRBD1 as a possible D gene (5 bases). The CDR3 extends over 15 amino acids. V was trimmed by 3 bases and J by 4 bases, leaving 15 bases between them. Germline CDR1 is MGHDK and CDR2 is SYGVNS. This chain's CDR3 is CASSDPNAGAYGYTF. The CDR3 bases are TGTGCCAGCAGTGACCCCAACGCCGGGGCCTATGGCTACACCTTC.

CDR3: CASSLGRGFFEQYF. CDR3 bases: TGTGCCAGCAGTTTGGGCAGGGGATTCTTCGAGCAGTACTTC. The rearrangement joins TRBV28 to TRBJ2-7, with TRBD1 as a possible D gene (6 bases). The V gene lost 3 bases and the J gene lost 6 bases, with 15 bases spanning the gap. The CDR3 sequence is 14 residues long. Germline V gene data show CDR1 as MDHEN and CDR2 as SYDVKM.

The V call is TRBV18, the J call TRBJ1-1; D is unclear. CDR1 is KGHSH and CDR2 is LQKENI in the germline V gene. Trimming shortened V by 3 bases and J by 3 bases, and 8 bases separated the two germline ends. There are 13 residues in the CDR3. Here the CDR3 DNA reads TGTGCCAGCTCACCTACTACCTACACTGAAGCTTTCTTT. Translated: CASSPTTYTEAFF.

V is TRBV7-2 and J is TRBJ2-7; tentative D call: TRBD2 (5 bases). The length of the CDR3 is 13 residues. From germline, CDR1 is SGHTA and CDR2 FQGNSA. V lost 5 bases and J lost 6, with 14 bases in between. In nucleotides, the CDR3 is TGTGCCAGCAGCCCAAATCCGGCGGGCGAGCAGTACTTC. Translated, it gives CASSPNPAGEQYF.

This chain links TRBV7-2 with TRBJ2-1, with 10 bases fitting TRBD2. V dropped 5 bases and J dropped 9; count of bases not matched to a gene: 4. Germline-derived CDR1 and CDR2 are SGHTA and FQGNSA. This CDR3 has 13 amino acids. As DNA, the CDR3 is TGTGCCAGCAGCGCCGGACTAGCGGTTGAGCAGTTCTTC. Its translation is CASSAGLAVEQFF.

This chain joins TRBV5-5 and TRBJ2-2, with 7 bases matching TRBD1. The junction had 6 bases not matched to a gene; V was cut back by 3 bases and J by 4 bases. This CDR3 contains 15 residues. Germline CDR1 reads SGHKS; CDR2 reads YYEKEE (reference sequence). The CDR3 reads CASSWGGTATGELFF. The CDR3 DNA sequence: TGTGCCAGCAGCTGGGGTGGGACAGCCACCGGGGAGCTGTTTTTT.

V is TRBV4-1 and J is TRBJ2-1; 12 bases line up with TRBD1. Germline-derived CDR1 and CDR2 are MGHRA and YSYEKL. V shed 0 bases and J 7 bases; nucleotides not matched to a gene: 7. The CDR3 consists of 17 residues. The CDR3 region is CASSQDPRDRGLNEQFF. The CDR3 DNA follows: TGCGCCAGCAGCCAAGATCCGCGGGACAGGGGGCTGAATGAGCAGTTCTTC.

In nucleotides, the CDR3 is TGTGCCAGCTCCCACGGGAATTCACCCCTCCACTTT. It codes for CASSHGNSPLHF. The chain has TRBV18 and TRBJ1-6; no reliable D call. CDR3 length: 12 residues. Germline assignment: CDR1 KGHSH and CDR2 LQKENI. The V gene lost 6 bases and the J gene lost 7 bases, with 7 bases spanning the gap.

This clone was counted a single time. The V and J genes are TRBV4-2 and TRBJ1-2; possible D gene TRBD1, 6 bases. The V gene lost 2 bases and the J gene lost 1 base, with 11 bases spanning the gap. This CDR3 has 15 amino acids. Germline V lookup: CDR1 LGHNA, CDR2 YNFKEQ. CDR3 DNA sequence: TGTGCCAGCAGCCAAACAGGGTGGGGTAACTATGGCTACACCTTC. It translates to CASSQTGWGNYGYTF.

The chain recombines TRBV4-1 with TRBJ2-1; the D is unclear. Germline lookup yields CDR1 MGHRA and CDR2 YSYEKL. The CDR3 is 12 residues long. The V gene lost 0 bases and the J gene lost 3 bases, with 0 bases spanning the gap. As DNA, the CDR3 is TGCGCCAGCAGCCAAGACTACAATGAGCAGTTCTTC. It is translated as CASSQDYNEQFF.

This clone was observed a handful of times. The CDR3 is CASRPLQGTNEKLFF. CDR3 coding DNA: TGTGCCAGCCGCCCCCTTCAGGGGACTAATGAAAAACTGTTTTTT. The rearrangement joins TRBV2 to TRBJ1-4; D possibly corresponds to TRBD1 (6 bases). Trimming removed 8 bases from V and 2 bases from J, with 15 bases in between. This CDR3 region has 15 residues. Per the germline V gene, CDR1 is SNHLY and CDR2 is FYNNEI.

CDR3 DNA sequence: TGTGCCAGCAGCCCCTCCCGAGCAGGGGCGATATGGGAGCAGTACTTC. Translating it yields CASSPSRAGAIWEQYF. The chain recombines TRBV7-8 with TRBJ2-7, with D perhaps TRBD1 (6 bases). There are 16 residues in the CDR3. Trimming cost V 5 bases and J 7 bases, with 24 bases left between them. Germline V gene data show CDR1 as SGHVS and CDR2 as FQNEAQ.

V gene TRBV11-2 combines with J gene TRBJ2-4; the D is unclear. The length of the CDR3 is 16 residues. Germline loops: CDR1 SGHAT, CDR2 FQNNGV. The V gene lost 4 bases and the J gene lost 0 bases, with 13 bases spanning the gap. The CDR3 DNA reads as TGTGCCAGCAGCTCCCGTATGCAACTAGCCAAAAACATTCAGTACTTC. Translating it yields CASSSRMQLAKNIQYF.

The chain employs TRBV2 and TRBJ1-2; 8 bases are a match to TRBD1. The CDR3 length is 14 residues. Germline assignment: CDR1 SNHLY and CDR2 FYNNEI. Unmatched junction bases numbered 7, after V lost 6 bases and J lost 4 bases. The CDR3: CASRTTGVGYGYTF. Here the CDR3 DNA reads TGTGCCAGCAGAACGACAGGGGTGGGCTATGGCTACACCTTC.

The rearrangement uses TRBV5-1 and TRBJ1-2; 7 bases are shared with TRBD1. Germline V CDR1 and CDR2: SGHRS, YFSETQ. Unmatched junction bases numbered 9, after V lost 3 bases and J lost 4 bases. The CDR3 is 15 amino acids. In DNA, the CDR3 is TGCGCCAGCAGCTCGGACAGGAGGGCAGGCTATGGCTACACCTTC. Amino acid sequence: CASSSDRRAGYGYTF.

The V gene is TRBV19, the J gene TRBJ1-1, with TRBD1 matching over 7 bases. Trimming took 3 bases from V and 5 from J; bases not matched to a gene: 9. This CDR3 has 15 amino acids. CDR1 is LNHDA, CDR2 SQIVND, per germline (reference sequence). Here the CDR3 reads CASSILTGLGTEAFF. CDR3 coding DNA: TGTGCCAGTAGTATCTTGACAGGGTTAGGGACTGAAGCTTTCTTT.

The CDR3 region is CASSDEFRNEQFF. The CDR3 DNA is TGTGCCAGCAGTGACGAGTTTCGGAACGAGCAGTTCTTC. The chain combines TRBV6-4 with TRBJ2-1; D not resolved. The CDR3 is made up of 13 amino acids. The V end lost 2 bases, the J end lost 10 bases, and 12 bases lay between the germline ends. The germline V gene encodes CDR1 MRHNA and CDR2 SNTAGT.

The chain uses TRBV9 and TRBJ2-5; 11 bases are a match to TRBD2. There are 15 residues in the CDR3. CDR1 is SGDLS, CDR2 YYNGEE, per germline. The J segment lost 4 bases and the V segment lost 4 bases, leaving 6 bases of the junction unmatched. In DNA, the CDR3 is TGTGCCAGCAGCTCCCTAGCGGGAGGTGGAGAGACCCAGTACTTC. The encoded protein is CASSSLAGGGETQYF.

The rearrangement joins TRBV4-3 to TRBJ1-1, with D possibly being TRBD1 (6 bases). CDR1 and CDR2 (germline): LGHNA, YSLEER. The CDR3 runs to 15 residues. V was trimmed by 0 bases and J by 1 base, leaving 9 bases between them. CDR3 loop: CASSQDRGWNTEAFF. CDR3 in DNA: TGCGCCAGCAGCCAAGACAGGGGCTGGAACACTGAAGCTTTCTTT.

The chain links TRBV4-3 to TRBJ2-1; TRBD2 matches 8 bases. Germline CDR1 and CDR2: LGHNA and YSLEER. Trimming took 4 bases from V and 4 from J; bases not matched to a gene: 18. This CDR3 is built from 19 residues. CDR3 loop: CASSPGREVLATEYNEQFF. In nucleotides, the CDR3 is TGCGCCAGCAGCCCAGGGCGGGAGGTGCTCGCAACCGAATACAATGAGCAGTTCTTC.